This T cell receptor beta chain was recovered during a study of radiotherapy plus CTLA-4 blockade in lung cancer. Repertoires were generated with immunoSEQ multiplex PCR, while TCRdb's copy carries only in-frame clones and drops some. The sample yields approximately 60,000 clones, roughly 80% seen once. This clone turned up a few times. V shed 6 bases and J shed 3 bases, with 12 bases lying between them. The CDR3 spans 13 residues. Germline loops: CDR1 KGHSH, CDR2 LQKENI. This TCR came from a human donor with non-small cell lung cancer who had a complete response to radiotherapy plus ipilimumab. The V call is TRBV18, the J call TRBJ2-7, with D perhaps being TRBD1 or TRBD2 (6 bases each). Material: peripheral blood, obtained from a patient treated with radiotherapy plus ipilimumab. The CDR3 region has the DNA TGTGCCAGCTCCAGGGGAGGAAGCTACGAGCAGTACTTC. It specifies CASSRGGSYEQYF.